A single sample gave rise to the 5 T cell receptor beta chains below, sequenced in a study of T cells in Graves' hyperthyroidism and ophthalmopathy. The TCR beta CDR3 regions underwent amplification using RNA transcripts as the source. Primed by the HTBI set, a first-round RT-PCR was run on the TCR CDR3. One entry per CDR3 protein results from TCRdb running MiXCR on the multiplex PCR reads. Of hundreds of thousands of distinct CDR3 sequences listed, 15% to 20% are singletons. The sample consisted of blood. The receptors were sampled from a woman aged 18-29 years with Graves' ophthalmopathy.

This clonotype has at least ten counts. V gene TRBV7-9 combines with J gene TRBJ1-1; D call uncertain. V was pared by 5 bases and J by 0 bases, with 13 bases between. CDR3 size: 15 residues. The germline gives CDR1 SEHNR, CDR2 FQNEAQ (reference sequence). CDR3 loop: CASSPRKGMNTEAFF. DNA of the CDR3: TGTGCCAGCAGCCCACGCAAGGGCATGAACACTGAAGCTTTCTTT.

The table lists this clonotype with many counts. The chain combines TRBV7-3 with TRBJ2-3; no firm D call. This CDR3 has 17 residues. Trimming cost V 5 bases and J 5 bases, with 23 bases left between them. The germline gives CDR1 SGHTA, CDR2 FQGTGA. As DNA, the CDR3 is TGTGCCAGCAGCCCCACTCTGCCCCGTCCCCTTCAAGATACGCAGTATTTT. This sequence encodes CASSPTLPRPLQDTQYF. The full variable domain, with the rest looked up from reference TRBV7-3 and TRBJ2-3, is GAGVSQTPSNKVTEKGKYVELRCDPISGHTALYWYRQSLGQGPEFLIYFQGTGAADDSGLPNDRFFAVRPEGSVSTLKIQRTERGDSAVYLCASSPTLPRPLQDTQYFGPGTRLTVL.

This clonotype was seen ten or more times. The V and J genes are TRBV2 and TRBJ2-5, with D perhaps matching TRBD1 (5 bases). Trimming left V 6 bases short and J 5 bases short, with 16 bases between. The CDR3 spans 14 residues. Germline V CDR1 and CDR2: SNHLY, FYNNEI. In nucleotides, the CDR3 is TGTGCCAGCAGAGACCGACAGCCTGGGGAGACCCAGTACTTC. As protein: CASRDRQPGETQYF.

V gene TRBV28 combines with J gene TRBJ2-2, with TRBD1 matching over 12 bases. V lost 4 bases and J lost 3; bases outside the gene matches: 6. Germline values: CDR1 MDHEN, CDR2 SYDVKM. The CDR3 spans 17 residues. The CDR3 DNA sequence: TGTGCCAGCAGTTCTCTCGGGACAGGGGGCTACACCGGGGAGCTGTTTTTT. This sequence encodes CASSSLGTGGYTGELFF.

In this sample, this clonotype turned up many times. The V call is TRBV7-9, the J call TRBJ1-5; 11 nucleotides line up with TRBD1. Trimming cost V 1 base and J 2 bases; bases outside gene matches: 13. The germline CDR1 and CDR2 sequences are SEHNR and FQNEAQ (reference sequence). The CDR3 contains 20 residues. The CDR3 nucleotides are TGTGCCAGCAGCTTAGGGGACGGACAGGGGGCTATGTCTGGCAATCAGCCCCAGCATTTT. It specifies CASSLGDGQGAMSGNQPQHF.